This TCR beta chain was identified in a study of blood T cell repertoires in COVID-19 (TCRdb year 2020). Context from the whole study: Collaborator samples came from the United States, Italy and Spain and covered acute and convalescent phases of COVID-19. The material from the prospective study consisted of cDNA or gDNA derived from T cells, B-cell-depleted T cells, or PBMCs. Deeply sampled blood TCRbeta repertoires from subjects exposed to, actively infected with, or recovered from COVID-19 were included in the dataset. The repertoires were released in a freely available public database intended as a resource for research on the immune response to SARS-CoV-2. The samples were drawn from two sources: the first 160 participants of the ongoing ImmuneRACE study, and 1,200 or so subjects contributed by 6 global collaborators. Sample metadata almost always included a de-identified subject ID, COVID-19 status, age in years and sex. Where available, HLA class I and class II types were taken from metadata supplied by the sample provider and were not determined by assay-based typing.

Each collaborating institution followed its own protocols to collect whole blood in K2EDTA tubes. For TCRbeta analysis, collaborators shipped samples in one of three forms: frozen whole blood, isolated PBMCs, or DNA extracted from either of those sample types. Spanning cysteine to phenylalanine, the CDR3 consists of 13 amino acids. CDR3 DNA only is kept here, 39 bases in frame from base 1. The germline V end is reduced by 1 base and the J end by 11 bases; junction bases left unmatched: 5. For CDR1 and CDR2, the germline V gene lists KGHSH and LQKENI. TCRbeta CDR3 regions were amplified from genomic DNA by means of the immunoSEQ Assay, a bias-controlled multiplex PCR. The authors' analysis ran thus. Within the assay, amplification of reference gene primers was used to estimate how many nucleated cells each sample contained. Sequence reads were collapsed and filtered to measure the absolute abundance of every unique TCRbeta CDR3 rearrangement. For each sample, productive Simpson clonality was calculated as the square root of Simpson's diversity index across productive rearrangements. Imported from immuneACCESS, the table was reduced by TCRdb to in-frame sequences with V and J called. These copies leave out some clones; in studies compared against another copy, an unresolved V gene accounts for under half, and the cause of the remainder is not known. The DNA gave D and trimming, while V, J and clone size come from that table. The sample data list about 84,000 clones, and 80% to 90% of these were observed just once. The ten largest clones capture 0.95% to 1.5% of the sample.

Overall study results and their limits: The amount of clinical and demographic metadata varied by source and participant and was provided uncurated.

In this sample, this clone turned up once. What antigen it recognizes has not been identified. No quality values exist for individual bases; no much larger clone is one base distant. This chain is built from TRBV18 and TRBJ2-1; 7 junctional bases match TRBD2. The TCR was taken from an elderly man with active or convalescent COVID-19. Sequencing used peripheral blood. At the DNA level, the sequence is TGTGCCAGCTCACCACAGGTGACTAGCAAGCAGTTCTTC. It translates to CASSPQVTSKQFF.